Below are 29 T cell receptor beta chains sequenced from a single sample in a study of neurological immune-mediated disorders. TCRdb fed the 5' RACE reads into MiXCR, producing one record per CDR3 protein. The table has 65,000 to 85,000 distinct CDR3 sequences, 3% to 4% seen once. The sequenced sample was PBMCs. These receptors were taken from a woman in her 50s with multiple sclerosis.

This clonotype has a count of ten or more. The rearrangement joins TRBV5-1 to TRBJ2-4; a weak D match, TRBD1 (7 bases). The CDR3 extends over 14 amino acids. From germline, CDR1 is SGHRS and CDR2 YFSETQ. V dropped 3 bases and J dropped 7 bases, with 14 bases sitting between them. The CDR3 region has the DNA TGCGCCAGCAGCTCGGAGGGGGCGTCGAACATTCAGTACTTC. Translating it yields CASSSEGASNIQYF.

This clonotype has at least ten counts. The rearrangement joins TRBV14 to TRBJ1-5, with TRBD1 matching 7 bases. Germline V lookup: CDR1 SGHDN, CDR2 FVKESK. The CDR3 has 16 amino acids. With V trimmed by 0 bases and J by 3 bases, 5 bases remained unmatched. CDR3 bases: TGTGCCAGCAGCCAAGATCGGGGACAGCTCAATCAGCCCCAGCATTTT. It specifies CASSQDRGQLNQPQHF.

This clonotype was seen a few times. This may be a read error: a much more frequent sequence differs by one nucleotide. The rearrangement links TRBV20-1 to TRBJ1-6, with 9 positions matching TRBD1. Per the germline V gene, CDR1 is DFQATT and CDR2 is SNEGSKA (reference sequence). The CDR3 covers 13 residues. The CDR3 region is CSASTGQGSSLNF. In DNA form, the CDR3 reads TGCAGTGCTAGTACGGGACAGGGTTCATCCCTCAACTTT.

At least ten counts were recorded for this clonotype. The gene calls are TRBV3-1 and TRBJ2-5; TRBD1 or TRBD2 may be the D gene (6 bases each). Between the trimmed V and J ends, which lost 1 base and 5 bases, there was a span of 20 bases. The length of the CDR3 is 17 residues. CDR1 and CDR2 (germline): LGHDT, YNNKEL (reference sequence). CDR3 coding DNA: TGTGCCAGCAGCCAAGCCACCCCAGGAGGGGGGCAGGAGACCCAGTACTTC. Translated: CASSQATPGGGQETQYF.

The chain has TRBV7-6 and TRBJ1-1; no clear D gene. This CDR3 region has 15 residues. Germline CDR1 is SGHVS and CDR2 is FNYEAQ. V was clipped by 5 bases and J by 0 bases, with 13 bases between them. CDR3 nucleotides: TGTGCCAGCAGCGCGCGGGAGGAGTTGAACACTGAAGCTTTCTTT. It is translated as CASSAREELNTEAFF.

This clonotype was seen repeatedly, ten times or more. The gene calls are TRBV11-2 and TRBJ1-1, with D tentatively TRBD1 (6 bases). CDR3 length: 13 amino acids. The germline V and J ends were trimmed by 5 bases and 3 bases, with 10 bases remaining between them. The germline CDR1 and CDR2 sequences are SGHAT and FQNNGV. The CDR3 protein is CASSLGQHTEAFF. In DNA, the CDR3 is TGTGCCAGCAGCCTCGGACAGCACACTGAAGCTTTCTTT.

In this sample, this clonotype turned up many times. The chain employs TRBV10-3 and TRBJ2-5, with D possibly being TRBD1 (5 bases). CDR3 length: 13 amino acids. V lost 4 bases, J lost 8 bases, and 14 bases lay in between. Looked up from germline, CDR1 is ENHRY and CDR2 is SYGVKD. The CDR3 is CAISADADRTQYF. DNA for the CDR3: TGTGCCATCAGTGCGGACGCCGACAGAACCCAGTACTTC.

As for this clonotype: This CDR3 fails to terminate in the conserved phenylalanine or tryptophan, so it likely reflects a read error. This sequence joins TRBV20-1 and TRBJ2-1; D possibly corresponds to TRBD2 (5 bases). Germline CDR1 and CDR2: DFQATT and SNEGSKA (reference sequence). The CDR3 is made up of 14 amino acids. Trimming took off 3 bases at V and 9 bases at J, with 18 bases between the two ends. This CDR3 is CSASDYRWAGEQFI. The CDR3 DNA is TGCAGTGCTAGCGACTACAGATGGGCTGGTGAGCAGTTCATC.

This clonotype was counted at least ten times. The chain has TRBV20-1 and TRBJ2-5; D gene uncertain. CDR1 is DFQATT and CDR2 is SNEGSKA in the germline V gene (reference sequence). With 0 bases removed from V and 4 bases from J, the gap between germline ends came to 6 bases. The CDR3 has 12 residues. The CDR3 sequence is CSARDRVETQYF. The CDR3 region has the DNA TGCAGTGCTAGAGATCGGGTAGAGACCCAGTACTTC.

This clonotype was counted many times. The V and J genes are TRBV5-1 and TRBJ2-2, with D possibly being TRBD1 (6 bases). V was shortened by 4 bases and J by 0 bases, with 10 bases between the two germline ends. Germline-derived CDR1 and CDR2 are SGHRS and YFSETQ. There are 15 residues in the CDR3. The CDR3 loop is CASSPGAPNTGELFF. The CDR3 DNA follows: TGCGCCAGCAGCCCAGGGGCGCCGAACACCGGGGAGCTGTTTTTT.

This clonotype was counted many times. The chain employs TRBV27 and TRBJ2-3; tentative D call: TRBD1 (6 bases). The CDR3 is 15 residues long. CDR1 MNHEY and CDR2 SMNVEV come from the germline V gene (reference sequence). Deletions cut 3 bases from V and 2 bases from J, with 12 bases between. The CDR3 coding sequence is TGTGCCAGCAGTTTTCTGAGGGGGTCCACAGATACGCAGTATTTT. Translated: CASSFLRGSTDTQYF.

This clonotype has a count of ten or more. The chain combines TRBV20-1 with TRBJ2-5, with 11 nucleotides matching TRBD2. Germline assignment: CDR1 DFQATT and CDR2 SNEGSKA (reference sequence). Losses at the gene ends were 6 bases for V and 5 bases for J; bases not matched to a gene: 8. The CDR3 extends over 14 amino acids. The CDR3 DNA reads TGCAGTGCGGTAGCGGGGGGGCCTTTGGAGACCCAGTACTTC. It encodes CSAVAGGPLETQYF.

This clonotype was seen repeatedly, ten times or more. The genes are TRBV5-1 and TRBJ1-2; TRBD1 aligns across 9 bases. The CDR3 is 15 residues long. Germline CDR1 is SGHRS and CDR2 is YFSETQ. The V gene end was trimmed by 4 bases and the J gene end by 5 bases; junction bases not matched to a gene: 9. CDR3: CASSPTGGLSYGYTF. CDR3 DNA sequence: TGCGCCAGCAGCCCCACAGGGGGCTTGTCATATGGCTACACCTTC.

This clonotype appeared many times. This chain uses TRBV20-1 with TRBJ1-4; the D is unclear. Germline V gene sequence: CDR1 DFQATT, CDR2 SNEGSKA (reference sequence). V lost 0 bases, J lost 13 bases, and 15 bases lay in between. The CDR3 is made up of 13 amino acids. The CDR3 nucleotides are TGCAGTGCTAGAGAAACAAGCCGCGCGGGACTGTTTTTT. Its translation is CSARETSRAGLFF.

The count of this clonotype is one. This chain links TRBV4-1 with TRBJ2-5; D is undetermined. V lost 0 bases and J 4 bases, leaving 15 bases between the germline ends. This CDR3 is built from 16 residues. The germline CDR1 and CDR2 sequences are MGHRA and YSYEKL. CDR3: CASSQDLIGSGETQYF. DNA for the CDR3: TGCGCCAGCAGCCAAGATCTGATAGGGTCAGGAGAGACCCAGTACTTC.

This clonotype occurred many times. This rearrangement joins TRBV15 to TRBJ2-7; D gene ambiguous. V lost 0 bases and J lost 4, with 7 bases in between. The CDR3 spans 13 residues. Germline CDR1 reads LNHNV; CDR2 reads YYDKDF (reference sequence). CDR3 DNA: TGTGCCACCAGCAGAGACAGTCGGTACGAGCAGTACTTC. This encodes CATSRDSRYEQYF.

This clonotype was detected ten times or more. The chain has TRBV5-1 and TRBJ1-3, with D hard to call. V lost 5 bases, J lost 3 bases, and 12 bases lay in between. The V gene's germline CDR1 is SGHRS and CDR2 YFSETQ. There are 14 residues in the CDR3. The CDR3, as DNA: TGCGCCAGCAGTTTGACACCGGGTGGAAACACCATATATTTT. Protein: CASSLTPGGNTIYF.

The table lists this clonotype with many counts. The chain uses TRBV18 and TRBJ2-3; D is undetermined. This CDR3 is built from 14 residues. Trimming left V 0 bases short and J 1 base short, with 5 bases between. The V gene's germline CDR1 is KGHSH and CDR2 LQKENI. The CDR3 reads CASSPPPGTDTQYF. The CDR3 DNA reads as TGTGCCAGCTCACCACCGCCTGGCACAGATACGCAGTATTTT.

This clonotype was seen many times. The chain carries TRBV5-1 and TRBJ1-1; D is unresolved. With 0 bases removed from V and 4 bases from J, the gap between germline ends came to 10 bases. The germline V gene encodes CDR1 SGHRS and CDR2 YFSETQ. CDR3 length: 14 amino acids. In nucleotides, the CDR3 is TGCGCCAGCAGCTTGGCCGTAGGCAGCACTGAAGCTTTCTTT. Its translation: CASSLAVGSTEAFF.

This clonotype was seen ten or more times. The chain joins TRBV7-8 to TRBJ1-5, with D perhaps TRBD1 (6 bases). V was clipped by 1 base and J by 6 bases, with 16 bases between them. The CDR3 is made up of 16 amino acids. CDR1 and CDR2 from the germline V gene are SGHVS and FQNEAQ. The CDR3 here is CASSLGRGGDAQPQHF. CDR3 bases: TGTGCCAGCAGCTTAGGGCGGGGGGGCGACGCTCAGCCCCAGCATTTT.

This clonotype has at least ten counts. This sequence joins TRBV5-8 and TRBJ2-3, with D tentatively TRBD1 or TRBD2 (5 bases each). Trimming stripped 1 base from V and 4 bases from J, with 10 bases between. CDR1 and CDR2 (germline): SGHTS, YDEGEE. The CDR3 spans 14 residues. CDR3 DNA sequence: TGTGCCAGCAGCTTGCAGGGTAGCGCAGATACGCAGTATTTT. This encodes CASSLQGSADTQYF.

Note on this clonotype: A clone one base away is much larger, so this may be a read error. The chain combines TRBV7-9 with TRBJ2-5; TRBD1 matches at 9 bases. Germline loops: CDR1 SEHNR, CDR2 FQNEAQ (reference sequence). The CDR3 loop spans 17 amino acids. The CDR3 loop is CASSPNKPGQGRENQYF. In nucleotides, the CDR3 is TGTGCCAGCAGTCCTAACAAACCGGGACAGGGTAGGGAGAACCAGTACTTC.

This clonotype was seen many times. The rearrangement joins TRBV20-1 to TRBJ2-1, with D perhaps being TRBD1 or TRBD2 (6 bases each). The CDR3 length is 15 residues. From germline, CDR1 is DFQATT and CDR2 SNEGSKA (reference sequence). V was clipped by 5 bases and J by 3 bases, with 17 bases between them. The CDR3 nucleotides are TGCAGTGCTGCGCCGGGGGCGGGATACTACAATGAGCAGTTCTTC. Residues: CSAAPGAGYYNEQFF.

Details on this clonotype: In this CDR3 the conserved last residue, phenylalanine or tryptophan, is missing, so a read error is likely. The rearrangement joins TRBV7-9 to TRBJ2-1, with 9 bases identical to TRBD2. V was clipped by 5 bases and J by 7 bases; unmatched bases: 9. Per the germline V gene, CDR1 is SEHNR and CDR2 is FQNEAQ (reference sequence). CDR3 size: 15 residues. The CDR3 sequence: CASSKLSGSENEQFN. The CDR3, as DNA: TGTGCCAGCAGCAAGCTTAGCGGGAGTGAAAATGAGCAGTTCAAC.

V is TRBV2 and J is TRBJ2-3, with 8 bases matching TRBD1. CDR3 length equals 15 residues. CDR1 SNHLY and CDR2 FYNNEI come from the germline V gene. Germline trimming cut 7 bases from V and 3 bases from J; bases unmatched to any gene: 9. In DNA, the CDR3 is TGTGCCAGCAACCCGGACAGGGAACTTACAGATACGCAGTATTTT. Translating gives CASNPDRELTDTQYF.

This clonotype was picked up many times. The chain carries TRBV12-3 or TRBV12-4 and TRBJ1-4, with 7 positions matching TRBD1. Trimming took 6 bases from V and 8 from J; bases not matched to a gene: 6. CDR3 length: 13 residues. CDR3 amino acids: CASRRGPWEKLFF. Here the CDR3 DNA reads TGTGCCAGCAGAAGGGGGCCCTGGGAAAAACTGTTTTTT.

This clonotype has at least ten counts. This chain joins TRBV4-1 and TRBJ1-6, with 10 bases that match TRBD1. The CDR3 is 19 amino acids. The V gene's germline CDR1 is MGHRA and CDR2 YSYEKL. V dropped 0 bases and J dropped 5; count of bases not matched to a gene: 10. The CDR3 spells CASSQDKWTGGMDNSPLHF. In DNA form, the CDR3 reads TGCGCCAGCAGCCAAGATAAGTGGACAGGGGGAATGGATAATTCACCCCTCCACTTT.

Many counts were recorded for this clonotype. Mismatch with germline at one junction end may stem from a read error. The chain couples TRBV5-6 to TRBJ1-1; tentatively, D is TRBD1 (5 bases). CDR1 and CDR2 (germline): SGHDT, YYEEEE. This CDR3 is 12 amino acids long. This CDR3 reads CASSRDRVEGFF. The CDR3 DNA reads TGTGCCAGCAGCCGGGACCGCGTTGAAGGTTTCTTT.

This clonotype occurred many times. V gene TRBV20-1 combines with J gene TRBJ1-2, with a tentative D call TRBD1 (5 bases). The CDR3 loop spans 11 amino acids. Per germline, CDR1 DFQATT and CDR2 SNEGSKA (reference sequence). Trimming cost V 5 bases and J 9 bases, with 13 bases left between them. CDR3 in amino acids: CSAGGGERYTF. Here the CDR3 DNA reads TGCAGTGCTGGGGGGGGGGAACGCTACACCTTC.